This T cell receptor (beta chain) was sequenced for a study of CD8 T cells in Susac syndrome. The RNA input was about 0.45 to 1 ug, and it was reverse transcribed with random hexamers. The immunoSEQ assay covered 54 Vbeta and 13 Jbeta segments for CDR3. In TCRdb, the immunoSEQ multiplex PCR reads were re-called with MiXCR into one record per CDR3 protein. Here the sample spans 150,000 to 250,000 distinct CDR3 sequences, about 96% being singletons. TCR beta from blood CD8+ and CD4+ T cells was sequenced. The CDR3 covers 17 residues. The germline CDR1 and CDR2 sequences are KGHDR and SFDVKD. The V and J ends lost 4 bases and 2 bases, in that order; junction bases with no gene match: 6.

Sequenced material: CD4+ T cells from PBMCs. The clonotype was recovered from a human donor with multiple sclerosis. V and J are TRBV24-1 and TRBJ2-7; TRBD2 matches at 14 bases. DNA for the CDR3: TGTGCCACCAGTGAACCTTCGACTAGCGGGAGGGCCTACGAGCAGTACTTC. Translating it yields CATSEPSTSGRAYEQYF.